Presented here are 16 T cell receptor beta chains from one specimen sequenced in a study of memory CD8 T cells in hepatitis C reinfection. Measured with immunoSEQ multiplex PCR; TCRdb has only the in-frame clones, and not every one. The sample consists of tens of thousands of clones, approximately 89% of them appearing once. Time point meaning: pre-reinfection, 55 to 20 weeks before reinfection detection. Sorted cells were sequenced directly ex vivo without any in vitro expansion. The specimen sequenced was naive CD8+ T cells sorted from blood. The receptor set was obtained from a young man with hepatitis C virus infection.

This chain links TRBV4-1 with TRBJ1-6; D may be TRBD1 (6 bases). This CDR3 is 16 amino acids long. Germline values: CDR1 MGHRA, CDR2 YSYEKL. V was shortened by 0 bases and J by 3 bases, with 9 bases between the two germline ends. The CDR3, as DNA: TGCGCCAGCAGCCAAGAGAGGACAGACTATAATTCACCCCTCCACTTT. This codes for CASSQERTDYNSPLHF.

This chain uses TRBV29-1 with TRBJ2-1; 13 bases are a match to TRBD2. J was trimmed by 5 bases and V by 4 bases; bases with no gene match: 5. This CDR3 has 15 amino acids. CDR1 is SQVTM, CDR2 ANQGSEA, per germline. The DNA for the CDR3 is TGCAGCGTTGCTGGGACTAGCGGGATCGACAATGAGCAGTTCTTC. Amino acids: CSVAGTSGIDNEQFF.

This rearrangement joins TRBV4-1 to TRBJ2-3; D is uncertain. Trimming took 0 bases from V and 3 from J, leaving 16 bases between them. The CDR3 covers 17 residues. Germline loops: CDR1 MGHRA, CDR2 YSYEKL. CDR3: CASSQDAAEAQTDTQYF. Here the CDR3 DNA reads TGCGCCAGCAGCCAAGACGCTGCAGAGGCTCAGACAGATACGCAGTATTTT.

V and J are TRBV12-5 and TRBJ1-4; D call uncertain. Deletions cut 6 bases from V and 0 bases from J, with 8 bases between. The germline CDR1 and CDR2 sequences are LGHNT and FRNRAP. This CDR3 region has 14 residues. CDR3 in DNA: TGTGCTAGTGGCGTCGGTGCAACTAATGAAAAACTGTTTTTT. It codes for CASGVGATNEKLFF.

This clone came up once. The CDR3 nucleotides read TGTGCCAGAAGCAGAAAATGGGACAGCTACGAGCAGTACGTC. Translation: CARSRKWDSYEQYV. The chain couples TRBV5-3 to TRBJ2-7, with 7 bases fitting TRBD1. TRBV5-3 is known as an ORF, though its function is uncertain. J gave up 3 bases and V 4 bases, and 7 bases lay outside the gene matches. This CDR3 is built from 14 residues.

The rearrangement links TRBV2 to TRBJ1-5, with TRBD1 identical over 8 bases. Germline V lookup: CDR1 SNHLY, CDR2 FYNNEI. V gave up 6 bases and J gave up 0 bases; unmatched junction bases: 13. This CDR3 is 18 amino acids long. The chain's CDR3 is CASRVDRDAADSNQPQHF. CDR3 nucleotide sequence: TGTGCCAGCAGAGTGGACAGGGACGCAGCCGATAGCAATCAGCCCCAGCATTTT.

CDR3 coding DNA: TGTGCCAGCAGCGTAGAGGGGGCAGGAGCCTACGAGCAGTACTTC. Its protein product is CASSVEGAGAYEQYF. V is TRBV9 and J is TRBJ2-7, with TRBD1 identical over 7 bases. Trimming at V came to 0 bases and at J to 2 bases, leaving 5 bases not matched to a gene. Germline CDR1 and CDR2: SGDLS and YYNGEE. CDR3 length: 15 residues.

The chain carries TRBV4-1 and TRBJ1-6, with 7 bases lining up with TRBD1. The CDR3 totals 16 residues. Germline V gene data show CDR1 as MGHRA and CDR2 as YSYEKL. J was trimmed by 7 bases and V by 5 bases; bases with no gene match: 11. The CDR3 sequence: CASSSPSGTENSPLHF. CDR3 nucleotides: TGCGCCAGCAGCTCGCCATCCGGGACAGAAAATTCACCCCTCCACTTT.

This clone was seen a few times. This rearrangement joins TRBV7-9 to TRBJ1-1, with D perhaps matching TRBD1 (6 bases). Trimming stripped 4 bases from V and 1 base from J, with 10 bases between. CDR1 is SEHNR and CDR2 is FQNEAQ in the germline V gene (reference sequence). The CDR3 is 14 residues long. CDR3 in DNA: TGTGCCAGCAGCTCGACGACAGGGAACACTGAAGCTTTCTTT. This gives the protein CASSSTTGNTEAFF.

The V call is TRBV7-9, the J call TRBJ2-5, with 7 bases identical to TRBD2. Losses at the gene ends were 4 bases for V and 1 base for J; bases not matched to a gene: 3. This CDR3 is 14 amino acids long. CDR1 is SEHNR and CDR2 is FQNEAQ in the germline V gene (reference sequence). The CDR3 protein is CASSSSGIQETQYF. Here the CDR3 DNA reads TGTGCCAGCAGCTCAAGCGGGATCCAAGAGACCCAGTACTTC.

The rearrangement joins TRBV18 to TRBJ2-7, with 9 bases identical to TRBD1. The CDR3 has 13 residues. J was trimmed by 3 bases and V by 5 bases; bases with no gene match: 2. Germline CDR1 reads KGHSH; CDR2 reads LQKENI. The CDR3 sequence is CASSAGQGYEQYV. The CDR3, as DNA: TGTGCCAGCTCAGCGGGACAGGGCTACGAGCAGTACGTC.

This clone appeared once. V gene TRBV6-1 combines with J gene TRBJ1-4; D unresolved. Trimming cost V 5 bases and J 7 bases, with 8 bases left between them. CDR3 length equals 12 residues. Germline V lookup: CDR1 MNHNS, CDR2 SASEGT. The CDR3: CASSSPGEKLFF. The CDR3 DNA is TGTGCCAGCAGTTCTCCGGGTGAAAAACTGTTTTTT.

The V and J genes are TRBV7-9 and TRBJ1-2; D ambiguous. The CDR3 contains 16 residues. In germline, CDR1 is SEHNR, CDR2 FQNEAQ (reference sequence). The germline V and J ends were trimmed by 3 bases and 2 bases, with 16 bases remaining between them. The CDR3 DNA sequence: TGTGCCAGCAGCTTCCCTCCGGGGAGCGAAAACTATGGCTACACCTTC. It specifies CASSFPPGSENYGYTF.

CDR3 sequence reads: CASSEFRTSGTEQFF. DNA of the CDR3: TGTGCCAGCAGTGAATTTCGGACTAGCGGGACTGAGCAGTTCTTC. This chain joins TRBV6-1 and TRBJ2-1; 12 positions agree with TRBD2. The CDR3 sequence is 15 residues long. V dropped 2 bases and J dropped 9; count of bases not matched to a gene: 5. Germline loops: CDR1 MNHNS, CDR2 SASEGT.

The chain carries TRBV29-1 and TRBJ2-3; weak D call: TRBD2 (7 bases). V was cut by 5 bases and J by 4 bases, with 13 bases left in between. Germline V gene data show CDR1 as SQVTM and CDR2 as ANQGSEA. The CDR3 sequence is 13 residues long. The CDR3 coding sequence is TGCAGCGTTAGAGGGGGGGCTTCAGATACGCAGTATTTT. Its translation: CSVRGGASDTQYF.

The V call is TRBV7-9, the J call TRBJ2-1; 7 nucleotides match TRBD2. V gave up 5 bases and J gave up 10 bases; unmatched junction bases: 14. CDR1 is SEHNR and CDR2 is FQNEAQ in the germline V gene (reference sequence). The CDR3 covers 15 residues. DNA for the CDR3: TGTGCCAGCAGCGAGGCTGGGCGGGAGAAGGGGGAGCAGTTCTTC. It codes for CASSEAGREKGEQFF. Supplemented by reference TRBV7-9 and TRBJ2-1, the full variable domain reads DTGVSQNPRHKITKRGQNVTFRCDPISEHNRLYWYRQTLGQGPEFLTYFQNEAQLEKSRLLSDRFSAERPKGSFSTLEIQRTEQGDSAMYLCASSEAGREKGEQFFGPGTRLTVL.